This T cell receptor beta chain originates from a study of blood T cells in healthy people across ages. Each donor was a healthy Caucasian individual from Russia, aged 6 to 90. Between the trimmed V and J ends, which lost 5 bases and 10 bases, there was a span of 14 bases. This CDR3 has 12 residues. Germline CDR1 and CDR2: LNHDA and SQIVND (reference sequence). A sample-barcoded 5' primer and a J-beta primer mix were used in a second PCR of about 7 to 11 cycles. Each single sample gave us at least 2.5 million CDR3-containing paired-end reads. Via MiXCR, TCRdb re-called the 5' RACE reads, giving one row per CDR3 protein. The table shows some 1 million distinct CDR3 sequences, with under 55% occurring only once.

This clonotype was sampled from a woman aged 60-75 years in good health. The chain carries TRBV19 and TRBJ1-1, with D perhaps matching TRBD1 (5 bases). The sample was blood. In DNA, the CDR3 is TGTGCCAGTAGTCCGGGACTTCAGGGAGCTTTCTTT. This gives the protein CASSPGLQGAFF. Supplemented by reference TRBV19 and TRBJ1-1, the full variable domain reads DGGITQSPKYLFRKEGQNVTLSCEQNLNHDAMYWYRQDPGQGLRLIYYSQIVNDFQKGDIAEGYSVSREKKESFPLTVTSAQKNPTAFYLCASSPGLQGAFFGQGTRLTVV.